Each of the 3 T cell receptor beta chains below was sequenced from the same sample in a study of OX40 agonist ivuxolimab in advanced cancers. Sequenced by immunoSEQ multiplex PCR; TCRdb stores in-frame clones only, minus some. The repertoire has about 120,000 clones, around 93% of them found once; the top ten carry 0.15% to 0.17%. Sample: CD4+ or CD8+ T cells sorted from blood, taken in a trial of the OX40 agonist ivuxolimab. Receptor source: an adult with an advanced solid tumor such as melanoma, head and neck, liver or kidney cancer.

The rearrangement uses TRBV6-5 and TRBJ2-1, with TRBD2 matching over 7 bases. The ends lost 4 bases at V and 9 bases at J; junction bases unmatched: 12. Per the germline V gene, CDR1 is MNHEY and CDR2 is SVGAGI. The CDR3 runs to 15 residues. The CDR3 DNA is TGTGCCAGCAGTTTTCAGGCTCGGGGGGAAGGTGAGCAGTTCTTC. As protein: CASSFQARGEGEQFF.

The V call is TRBV25-1, the J call TRBJ1-4; D is perhaps TRBD1 (5 bases). V lost 8 bases, J lost 7 bases, and 20 bases lay in between. CDR3 length: 15 residues. Germline-derived CDR1 and CDR2 are MGHDK and SYGVNS. This CDR3 reads CASLQFGKGSEKLFF. The DNA of the CDR3 is TGTGCCAGCTTGCAGTTCGGGAAGGGGAGTGAAAAACTGTTTTTT.

This clone appeared once. V is TRBV7-8 and J is TRBJ2-2, with unresolved D. Germline CDR1 reads SGHVS; CDR2 reads FQNEAQ. The CDR3 runs 15 residues. With 1 base removed from V and 2 bases from J, the gap between germline ends came to 8 bases. The CDR3 DNA reads as TGTGCCAGCAGCTTAGTTCTACCAAACACCGGGGAGCTGTTTTTT. Its translation: CASSLVLPNTGELFF.